The 19 T cell receptor beta chains given below trace back to one sample, sequenced in a study of T cell responses to AZD1222 COVID-19 vaccine. The assay was immunoSEQ multiplex PCR, and TCRdb's table has in-frame clones only and misses some. Of approximately 130,000 clones detected, roughly 85% appear once; the ten largest clones hold less than 10%. The source material was peripheral blood, sampled on day 0 of AZD1222 vaccination. The receptors were gathered from an adult in good health.

This chain joins TRBV5-1 and TRBJ1-1, with a possible D match to TRBD1 (5 bases). Germline CDR1 is SGHRS and CDR2 is YFSETQ. The CDR3 contains 13 residues. Trimming pared 0 bases from V and 11 bases from J, leaving 14 bases between. The CDR3: CASSLVRAEGAFF. CDR3 DNA: TGCGCCAGCAGCTTGGTAAGGGCTGAGGGGGCTTTCTTT.

The chain combines TRBV7-8 with TRBJ2-7; TRBD1 agrees at 9 bases. V was pared by 6 bases and J by 4 bases, with 13 bases of the junction left unmatched. There are 16 residues in the CDR3. CDR1 and CDR2 (germline): SGHVS, FQNEAQ. The CDR3 region has the DNA TGTGCCAGCAGTCCTAGTCCGACAGGGGGGTTTTACGAGCAGTACTTC. This encodes CASSPSPTGGFYEQYF.

V usage is TRBV7-9 and J usage is TRBJ2-6; TRBD1 matches 7 bases. Germline V gene data show CDR1 as SEHNR and CDR2 as FQNEAQ (reference sequence). The CDR3 has 17 residues. With 5 bases clipped from V and 0 bases from J, the junction kept 7 bases outside the gene matches. CDR3 loop: CASSTTGAPSGANVLTF. In DNA form, the CDR3 reads TGTGCCAGCAGCACCACAGGGGCTCCCTCTGGGGCCAACGTCCTGACTTTC. The variable domain in full, completed from reference TRBV7-9 and TRBJ2-6, reads DTGVSQNPRHKITKRGQNVTFRCDPISEHNRLYWYRQTLGQGPEFLTYFQNEAQLEKSRLLSDRFSAERPKGSFSTLEIQRTEQGDSAMYLCASSTTGAPSGANVLTFGAGSRLTVL.

This sequence joins TRBV5-6 and TRBJ2-7; D is ambiguous. V dropped 6 bases and J dropped 3 bases, with 13 bases sitting between them. This CDR3 is built from 13 residues. Germline assignment: CDR1 SGHDT and CDR2 YYEEEE. The CDR3, as DNA: TGTGCCAGCAATCCGTCAGGCGGCTACGAGCAGTACTTC. Translating gives CASNPSGGYEQYF.

This clone was counted once. The chain is built from TRBV5-6 and TRBJ2-3; no clear D. CDR3 size: 14 residues. The V gene lost 0 bases and the J gene lost 2 bases, with 7 bases spanning the gap. Germline V gene lookup returns CDR1 SGHDT and CDR2 YYEEEE. DNA of the CDR3: TGTGCCAGCAGCTTGGACGGACCCACAGATACGCAGTATTTT. This gives the protein CASSLDGPTDTQYF.

The rearrangement joins TRBV9 to TRBJ2-7, with TRBD1 identical over 7 bases. Germline loops: CDR1 SGDLS, CDR2 YYNGEE. This CDR3 comprises 14 residues. The junction had 8 bases not matched to a gene; V was cut back by 2 bases and J by 6 bases. The CDR3 DNA is TGTGCCAGCAGCGTCGACAGGGAAGGTACCGAGCAGTACTTC. This gives the protein CASSVDREGTEQYF.

To note about this clone: Other DNA sequences in the sample encode the same CDR3. This chain joins TRBV12-5 and TRBJ1-3; D is uncertain. This CDR3 spans 11 amino acids. Between the trimmed V and J ends, which lost 1 base and 5 bases, there was a span of 0 bases. CDR1 and CDR2 from the germline V gene are LGHNT and FRNRAP. The CDR3 reads CASGLGNTIYF. Here the CDR3 DNA reads TGTGCTAGTGGTTTGGGAAACACCATATATTTT.

The chain links TRBV4-2 to TRBJ1-5; 8 positions agree with TRBD1. From germline, CDR1 is LGHNA and CDR2 YNFKEQ. The V and J ends lost 1 base and 3 bases, in that order; junction bases with no gene match: 5. The CDR3 runs 16 residues. As DNA, the CDR3 is TGTGCCAGCAGCCAAGCACCGACAGGGGACAATCAGCCCCAGCATTTT. This translates into CASSQAPTGDNQPQHF.

The chain carries TRBV11-3 and TRBJ2-3, with D perhaps being TRBD1 or TRBD2 (6 bases each). CDR1 is SGHNT and CDR2 is YENEEA in the germline V gene. This CDR3 region has 15 residues. Deletions cut 1 base from V and 4 bases from J, with 12 bases between. CDR3 region: CASSLVGGVSDTQYF. In DNA form, the CDR3 reads TGTGCCAGCAGCTTAGTCGGGGGCGTTTCAGATACGCAGTATTTT.

The rearrangement uses TRBV7-8 and TRBJ1-6; 8 positions match TRBD1. Germline V gene lookup returns CDR1 SGHVS and CDR2 FQNEAQ. The junction had 7 bases not matched to a gene; V was cut back by 5 bases and J by 10 bases. This CDR3 has 14 residues. The CDR3 sequence: CASSTQDRVSPLHF. CDR3 sequence (DNA): TGTGCCAGCAGCACCCAGGACAGGGTATCACCCCTCCACTTT.

The chain recombines TRBV28 with TRBJ1-6, with a possible D match to TRBD1 (5 bases). Trimming removed 5 bases from V and 6 bases from J, with 14 bases in between. Germline V CDR1 and CDR2: MDHEN, SYDVKM. The CDR3 sequence is 15 residues long. The CDR3 DNA follows: TGTGCCAGCAGTCAAACCCGGGACGGTAATTCACCCCTCCACTTT. Translation gives CASSQTRDGNSPLHF.

The rearrangement joins TRBV30 to TRBJ1-4; D unclear. Trimming left V 2 bases short and J 8 bases short, with 18 bases between. The CDR3 totals 15 residues. Per the germline V gene, CDR1 is GTSNPN and CDR2 is SVGIG (reference sequence). The CDR3 reads CAWSFRELRVEKLFF. In nucleotides, the CDR3 is TGTGCCTGGAGTTTTAGGGAACTGAGGGTAGAAAAACTGTTTTTT.

This clone was found once. J is TRBJ2-7 and V is TRBV6-5; 10 bases match TRBD2. With V trimmed by 0 bases and J by 4 bases, 3 bases remained unmatched. CDR3 length: 15 residues. Per the germline V gene, CDR1 is MNHEY and CDR2 is SVGAGI. Here the CDR3 DNA reads TGTGCCAGCAGTTACTCGACTAGCGGGCAATACGAGCAGTACTTC. It specifies CASSYSTSGQYEQYF.

The chain joins TRBV7-3 to TRBJ2-1; TRBD2 aligns across 10 bases. The CDR3 contains 16 residues. After removal of 2 bases from V and 8 bases from J, the junction contained 9 bases not matched to a gene. Per the germline V gene, CDR1 is SGHTA and CDR2 is FQGTGA. The CDR3: CASSLLPSGSVYEQFF. CDR3 bases: TGTGCCAGCAGCTTATTGCCTAGCGGGAGCGTGTATGAGCAGTTCTTC.

J is TRBJ1-4 and V is TRBV30; 8 positions match TRBD1. The CDR3 totals 15 residues. The V gene end was trimmed by 3 bases and the J gene end by 10 bases; junction bases not matched to a gene: 13. From germline, CDR1 is GTSNPN and CDR2 SVGIG (reference sequence). CDR3 region: CAWSVSLTGDGKLFF. The CDR3 DNA sequence: TGTGCCTGGAGCGTAAGTCTGACAGGGGACGGAAAACTGTTTTTT.

About this clone: The junction differs from germline at one of its ends, possibly a read error. This chain uses TRBV20-1 with TRBJ1-2, with a weak D call TRBD1 (6 bases). Germline V gene lookup returns CDR1 DFQATT and CDR2 SNEGSKA (reference sequence). The CDR3 totals 10 residues. The CDR3 DNA reads as TGCAGTGCCAGAGGGGGTGGCTACACCTTC. Its translation: CSARGGGYTF.

The J gene is TRBJ1-6, the V gene TRBV2; unclear D gene. The CDR3 loop spans 14 amino acids. With 4 bases removed from V and 4 bases from J, the gap between germline ends came to 8 bases. In germline, CDR1 is SNHLY, CDR2 FYNNEI. CDR3 nucleotide sequence: TGTGCCAGCAGTGCCGGCAGATATAATTCACCCCTCCACTTT. Translated, it gives CASSAGRYNSPLHF. Full variable domain (missing parts from reference TRBV2 and TRBJ1-6): EPEVTQTPSHQVTQMGQEVILRCVPISNHLYFYWYRQILGQKVEFLVSFYNNEISEKSEIFDDQFSVERPDGSNFTLKIRSTKLEDSAMYFCASSAGRYNSPLHFGNGTRLTVT.

This clone was counted a single time. V usage is TRBV5-1 and J usage is TRBJ2-7; tentative D call: TRBD1 (5 bases). The CDR3 runs to 16 residues. Between the trimmed V and J ends, which lost 0 bases and 5 bases, there was a span of 18 bases. CDR1 and CDR2 (germline): SGHRS, YFSETQ. The CDR3 reads CASSLENYRPEDEQYF. For the CDR3, the DNA is TGCGCCAGCAGCTTGGAGAATTACAGGCCTGAGGACGAGCAGTACTTC.

The genes are TRBV7-9 and TRBJ1-1; D perhaps matches TRBD1 (6 bases). Germline CDR1 SEHNR, CDR2 FQNEAQ (reference sequence). Trimming shortened V by 5 bases and J by 3 bases, and 13 bases separated the two germline ends. The CDR3 is 14 amino acids. In DNA form, the CDR3 reads TGTGCCAGCAGCCCAGGGGTTTTGGACACTGAAGCTTTCTTT. It is translated as CASSPGVLDTEAFF.